This T cell receptor (beta chain) was captured in a study of T cell responses to AZD1222 COVID-19 vaccine. This clone was detected only once. What it binds is not known. Whole-study findings and limits: Most donors were white British, females outnumbered males, and clonal diversity was possibly underestimated. Nearly half of spike-specific TCRs reportedly go after variant regions that carry no mutations. Among AZD1222 vaccinees, only five or six were seropositive at baseline.

Some clones are missing from TCRdb's copy, which holds only in-frame ones; the method was immunoSEQ multiplex PCR. Among approximately 140,000 clones, around 94% were seen once, and the ten largest hold roughly 1.3%. V shed 4 bases and J shed 7 bases, with 23 bases lying between them. CDR3 size: 17 residues. Germline CDR1 reads SGHTA; CDR2 reads FQGNSA. This specimen was peripheral blood, taken on day 0 of AZD1222 vaccination. The clonotype originates from an adult in good health. V is TRBV7-2 and J is TRBJ2-1; tentative D call: TRBD2 (6 bases). The CDR3, as DNA: TGTGCCAGCAGCTCCAGGGACTCCGTAGGGTTTGGTAATGAGCAGTTCTTC. Translated, it gives CASSSRDSVGFGNEQFF.